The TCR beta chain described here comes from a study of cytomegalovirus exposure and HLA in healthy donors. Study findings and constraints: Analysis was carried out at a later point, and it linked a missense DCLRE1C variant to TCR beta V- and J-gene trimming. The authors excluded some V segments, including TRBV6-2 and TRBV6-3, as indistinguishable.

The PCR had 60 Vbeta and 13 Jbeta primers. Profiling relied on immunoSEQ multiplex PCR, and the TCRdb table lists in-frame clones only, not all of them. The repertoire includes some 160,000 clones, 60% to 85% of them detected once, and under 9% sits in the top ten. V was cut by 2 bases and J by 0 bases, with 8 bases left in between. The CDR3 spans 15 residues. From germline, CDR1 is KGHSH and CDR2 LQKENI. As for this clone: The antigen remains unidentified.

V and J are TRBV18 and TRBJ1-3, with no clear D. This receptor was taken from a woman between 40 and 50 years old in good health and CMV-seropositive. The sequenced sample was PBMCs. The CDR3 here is CASSPNAGSGNTIYF. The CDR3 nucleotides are TGTGCCAGCTCACCAAATGCGGGCTCTGGAAACACCATATATTTT.